Listed below are T cell receptor beta chains from one sample, sequenced in a study of blood T cell repertoires in COVID-19. Measured with immunoSEQ multiplex PCR; TCRdb has only the in-frame clones, and not every one. The repertoire holds 200,000 to 250,000 clones, with about 86% as singletons. Sequencing was carried out using PBMCs or T cells enriched from blood (not recorded which). These TCRs come from a woman between 40 and 50 years old with acute COVID-19. Both conserved end residues are trimmed from each CDR3. The D gene is left open where the match is weak.

d_gene: TRBD2
j_gene: TRBJ2-7
v_gene: TRBV6-1
CDR3aa: ASSESLAGGQAEQY

d_gene: TRBD1
j_gene: TRBJ2-1
v_gene: TRBV7-3
CDR3aa: ASSSGTGANEQF

d_gene: .
j_gene: TRBJ1-2
v_gene: TRBV10-2
CDR3aa: ASSESKHPYLNYGYT

d_gene: TRBD2
j_gene: TRBJ2-5
v_gene: TRBV6-2/TRBV6-3
CDR3aa: ASSVLAGAQETQY

d_gene: .
j_gene: TRBJ1-4
v_gene: TRBV12-3/TRBV12-4
CDR3aa: ASSLVGNEKLF

d_gene: TRBD2
j_gene: TRBJ2-1
v_gene: TRBV28
CDR3aa: ASTKRTSGRRYNEQF

d_gene: TRBD2
j_gene: TRBJ2-1
v_gene: TRBV19
CDR3aa: ASKPRERGNEQF

d_gene: .
j_gene: TRBJ2-1
v_gene: TRBV19
CDR3aa: ASIDSSYNEQF

d_gene: TRBD1
j_gene: TRBJ1-5
v_gene: TRBV7-2
CDR3aa: ASSPRQGGQPQH

d_gene: TRBD2
j_gene: TRBJ2-7
v_gene: TRBV7-9
CDR3aa: ASLSLGLAGVYEQY

d_gene: .
j_gene: TRBJ2-7
v_gene: TRBV9
CDR3aa: ASSVAPRASEGYEQY

d_gene: .
j_gene: TRBJ1-2
v_gene: TRBV29-1
CDR3aa: SVDFRGNGYT

d_gene: TRBD2
j_gene: TRBJ2-5
v_gene: TRBV28
CDR3aa: ASSFSGSAETQY

d_gene: TRBD1
j_gene: TRBJ1-2
v_gene: TRBV5-4
CDR3aa: ASSIRTGSYGYT

d_gene: .
j_gene: TRBJ1-1
v_gene: TRBV7-2
CDR3aa: ASRSQGYTEAF

d_gene: TRBD1
j_gene: TRBJ2-7
v_gene: TRBV4-2
CDR3aa: ASSQEAGQGTNEQY

d_gene: TRBD1
j_gene: TRBJ1-1
v_gene: TRBV7-8
CDR3aa: ASSLSAEAGGSGRTEAF

d_gene: .
j_gene: TRBJ1-2
v_gene: TRBV14
CDR3aa: ASSLGRTFYGYT

d_gene: .
j_gene: TRBJ1-1
v_gene: TRBV18
CDR3aa: ASSGQGLNTEAF